Listed here are 22 T cell receptor beta chains from one sample, sequenced in a study of response to subunit inactivated influenza vaccine (dated by TCRdb to between 2017 and 2018). Library prep was done by RT-PCR. The sequencer was an Illumina HiSeq 2500. The public reads were run again by TCRdb, first through fastp at Q25 and then through MiXCR, and only productive beta chains were kept. Each entry is one CDR3 protein sequence, shown with its most common DNA and genes. In all, the sample holds some 640,000 distinct CDR3 sequences, and over 11% of those were seen once. The ten biggest clones cover 6% to 7% of the sample. The sequenced sample was PBMCs from blood, obtained around 15 days before vaccination. These receptors all come from a man aged 45 to 65 who received an inactivated influenza vaccine. Donor details come from another sample of the same person, matched by shared clones.

V is TRBV10-3 and J is TRBJ1-1; weak D call: TRBD1 (6 bases). Trimming cost V 8 bases and J 0 bases, with 7 bases left between them. The CDR3 spans 12 residues. Germline CDR1 ENHRY, CDR2 SYGVKD. The CDR3 here is CAIAGVNTEAFF. CDR3 in DNA: TGTGCCATCGCAGGGGTGAACACTGAAGCTTTCTTT.

J is TRBJ2-3 and V is TRBV10-3; no clear D. V lost 6 bases and J 4 bases, leaving 8 bases between the germline ends. CDR1 is ENHRY, CDR2 SYGVKD, per germline. CDR3 size: 12 residues. CDR3 residues: CAISQWADTQYF. The CDR3 DNA reads TGTGCCATCAGCCAGTGGGCAGATACGCAGTATTTT.

V is TRBV29-1 and J is TRBJ2-5; D remains unclear. Looked up from germline, CDR1 is SQVTM and CDR2 is ANQGSEA. This CDR3 is 12 amino acids long. The V end was cut by 5 bases, the J end by 0 bases, with 7 bases between. The CDR3 protein is CSVIEYQETQYF. CDR3 nucleotide sequence: TGCAGCGTTATCGAGTACCAAGAGACCCAGTACTTC.

This clonotype was seen a few times. This chain joins TRBV7-9 and TRBJ2-7; D is perhaps TRBD2 (5 bases). This CDR3 comprises 11 residues. Trimming cost V 8 bases and J 6 bases, with 11 bases left between them. Germline V lookup: CDR1 SEHNR, CDR2 FQNEAQ (reference sequence). CDR3 amino acids: CASGEIGEQYF. The DNA for the CDR3 is TGTGCCAGCGGGGAGATCGGCGAGCAGTACTTC. Using reference TRBV7-9 and TRBJ2-7 for the parts outside the CDR3, the full variable domain is DTGVSQNPRHKITKRGQNVTFRCDPISEHNRLYWYRQTLGQGPEFLTYFQNEAQLEKSRLLSDRFSAERPKGSFSTLEIQRTEQGDSAMYLCASGEIGEQYFGPGTRLTVT.

The chain couples TRBV6-6 to TRBJ1-2; TRBD1 might be the D (5 bases). Germline CDR1 is MNHNY and CDR2 is SVGAGI (reference sequence). The V end was cut by 0 bases, the J end by 6 bases, with 8 bases between. The CDR3 consists of 13 residues. The CDR3 DNA is TGTGCCAGCAGTTACTCGAGGGACCATGGCTACACCTTC. Its translation: CASSYSRDHGYTF.

This clonotype was observed a handful of times. The V call is TRBV10-2, the J call TRBJ1-4; no definite D call. The length of the CDR3 is 14 residues. The V and J ends lost 2 bases and 5 bases respectively, with 9 bases between them. Germline assignment: CDR1 WSHSY and CDR2 SAAADI. CDR3 DNA sequence: TGCGCCAGCAGTGAGCAAGTTGGGAATGAAAAACTGTTTTTT. Amino acids: CASSEQVGNEKLFF.

Written as DNA, the CDR3 is TGCGCCAGCAGCTGGCTAGCGGGGCCCTACAATGAGCAGTTCTTC. It codes for CASSWLAGPYNEQFF. The chain links TRBV5-1 to TRBJ2-1, with 9 bases lining up with TRBD2. This CDR3 has 15 amino acids. After removal of 3 bases from V and 2 bases from J, the junction contained 3 bases not matched to a gene. The V gene's germline CDR1 is SGHRS and CDR2 YFSETQ.

This clonotype was seen only a few times. The chain combines TRBV7-2 with TRBJ2-5; 8 positions agree with TRBD2. The CDR3 sequence is 16 residues long. Germline trimming cut 0 bases from V and 5 bases from J; bases unmatched to any gene: 8. Germline assignment: CDR1 SGHTA and CDR2 FQGNSA. The CDR3 here is CASSLARLAGRETQYF. The CDR3 DNA reads as TGTGCCAGCAGCTTAGCGCGTCTAGCGGGCAGGGAGACCCAGTACTTC. The whole variable domain, filled in from reference TRBV7-2 and TRBJ2-5, reads GAGVSQSPSNKVTEKGKDVELRCDPISGHTALYWYRQSLGQGLEFLIYFQGNSAPDKSGLPSDRFSAERTGGSVSTLTIQRTQQEDSAVYLCASSLARLAGRETQYFGPGTRLLVL.

This clonotype was observed a few times. J is TRBJ1-4 and V is TRBV5-1; maybe TRBD1 (5 bases). From germline, CDR1 is SGHRS and CDR2 YFSETQ. Trimming left V 0 bases short and J 3 bases short, with 18 bases between. This CDR3 has 18 amino acids. The CDR3 is CASSLVGTGPAANEKLFF. CDR3 sequence (DNA): TGCGCCAGCAGCTTGGTGGGGACCGGCCCGGCAGCTAATGAAAAACTGTTTTTT.

At least ten counts were recorded for this clonotype. The genes are TRBV7-2 and TRBJ2-3; 7 nucleotides agree with TRBD1. V shed 8 bases, J shed 2 bases, and the junction held 4 bases outside the gene matches. Germline V CDR1 and CDR2: SGHTA, FQGNSA. The CDR3 has 13 amino acids. CDR3 sequence reads: CASLQGITDTQYF. CDR3 coding DNA: TGTGCCAGCTTACAGGGGATCACAGATACGCAGTATTTT.

The CDR3: CASSKVGVQLYEQYF. CDR3 DNA: TGCGCCAGCAGTAAGGTGGGCGTCCAACTCTACGAGCAGTACTTC. The chain is built from TRBV4-1 and TRBJ2-7; no clear D gene. The germline V and J ends were trimmed by 6 bases and 3 bases, with 18 bases remaining between them. The CDR3 loop spans 15 amino acids. CDR1 and CDR2 from the germline V gene are MGHRA and YSYEKL.

The chain uses TRBV20-1 and TRBJ2-1; a weak D match, TRBD2 (6 bases). This CDR3 contains 15 residues. The V gene's germline CDR1 is DFQATT and CDR2 SNEGSKA (reference sequence). Trimming took 3 bases from V and 0 from J, leaving 12 bases between them. CDR3 sequence: CSASTGESSYNEQFF. The DNA of the CDR3 is TGCAGTGCTAGTACGGGGGAGTCCTCCTACAATGAGCAGTTCTTC.

The J gene is TRBJ2-2, the V gene TRBV14; D is uncertain. The germline V gene encodes CDR1 SGHDN and CDR2 FVKESK. The CDR3 is made up of 15 amino acids. The V end lost 1 base, the J end lost 4 bases, and 10 bases lay between the germline ends. DNA for the CDR3: TGTGCCAGCAGCCAAGCGGGCCAAGCCACCGGGGAGCTGTTTTTT. It encodes CASSQAGQATGELFF.

The V call is TRBV29-1, the J call TRBJ2-5; TRBD1 or TRBD2 may be the D gene (7 bases each). CDR1 and CDR2 (germline): SQVTM, ANQGSEA. The CDR3 runs to 13 residues. The ends were cut back, 7 bases at V and 2 bases at J, with 14 bases in the middle. CDR3 residues: CSGGGQRQETQYF. In DNA, the CDR3 is TGCAGCGGGGGGGGACAGAGACAAGAGACCCAGTACTTC.

The J gene is TRBJ1-2, the V gene TRBV7-9; no definite D call. There are 13 residues in the CDR3. The germline V and J ends were trimmed by 2 bases and 6 bases, with 10 bases remaining between them. Germline V lookup: CDR1 SEHNR, CDR2 FQNEAQ (reference sequence). The CDR3 bases are TGTGCCAGCAGCTTACAGGACCGGGATGGCTACACCTTC. Residues: CASSLQDRDGYTF.

This clonotype has a count of ten or more. V gene TRBV29-1 combines with J gene TRBJ2-7; D is undetermined. The CDR3 is made up of 10 amino acids. Germline lookup yields CDR1 SQVTM and CDR2 ANQGSEA. V was shortened by 4 bases and J by 5 bases, with 6 bases between the two germline ends. This CDR3 is CSVGHNEQYF. CDR3 DNA: TGCAGCGTTGGACATAACGAGCAGTACTTC.

This clonotype was seen at least ten times. For the CDR3, the DNA is TGCAGTGCTACAAGGGGTGATACTGAAGCTTTCTTT. It codes for CSATRGDTEAFF. V usage is TRBV20-1 and J usage is TRBJ1-1; tentative D call: TRBD1 (5 bases). There are 12 residues in the CDR3. V was pared by 4 bases and J by 5 bases, with 11 bases between. The germline V gene has CDR1 DFQATT and CDR2 SNEGSKA (reference sequence).

This clonotype was seen a handful of times. The rearrangement joins TRBV28 to TRBJ1-2, with D perhaps TRBD1 (6 bases). The CDR3 runs 15 residues. Trimming removed 4 bases at V and 2 bases at J, with 14 bases between. Germline V CDR1 and CDR2: MDHEN, SYDVKM. The CDR3 nucleotides read TGTGCCAGCAGTTCAGGACAGCCCATAAACTATGGCTACACCTTC. Translation gives CASSSGQPINYGYTF.

The V gene is TRBV13, the J gene TRBJ1-5; D might be TRBD1 (5 bases). The CDR3 extends over 14 amino acids. V was cut by 5 bases and J by 4 bases, with 12 bases left in between. Germline V lookup: CDR1 PRHDT, CDR2 FYEKMQ (reference sequence). Here the CDR3 DNA reads TGTGCCAGCAGCCGAAGAGGGGTAAATCAGCCCCAGCATTTT. Amino acids: CASSRRGVNQPQHF.

This clonotype was seen only a few times. The V call is TRBV6-2 or TRBV6-3, the J call TRBJ2-7, with D unclear. The CDR3 runs 15 residues. V lost 2 bases and J 3 bases, leaving 14 bases between the germline ends. CDR1 is MNHEY, CDR2 SVGEGT, per germline. The CDR3 sequence: CASSYDRSTNYEQYF. CDR3 sequence (DNA): TGTGCCAGCAGTTACGATCGGTCAACGAACTACGAGCAGTACTTC.

This clonotype was seen a few times. This chain connects TRBV4-2 to TRBJ1-2, with D perhaps matching TRBD1 (5 bases). V lost 4 bases and J lost 2, with 14 bases in between. CDR3 length: 15 residues. Germline V gene data show CDR1 as LGHNA and CDR2 as YNFKEQ. The CDR3 nucleotides read TGTGCCAGCAGCCCCTCCCCGGGGCAGAACTATGGCTACACCTTC. Translation: CASSPSPGQNYGYTF.

The table lists this clonotype with many counts. V and J are TRBV13 and TRBJ2-7, with D tentatively TRBD2 (6 bases). This CDR3 contains 14 residues. Trimming stripped 0 bases from V and 8 bases from J, with 14 bases between. The germline V gene has CDR1 PRHDT and CDR2 FYEKMQ (reference sequence). The CDR3 sequence: CASSLGNGDLKQYF. DNA for the CDR3: TGTGCCAGCAGCTTAGGAAACGGGGACTTAAAGCAGTACTTC.